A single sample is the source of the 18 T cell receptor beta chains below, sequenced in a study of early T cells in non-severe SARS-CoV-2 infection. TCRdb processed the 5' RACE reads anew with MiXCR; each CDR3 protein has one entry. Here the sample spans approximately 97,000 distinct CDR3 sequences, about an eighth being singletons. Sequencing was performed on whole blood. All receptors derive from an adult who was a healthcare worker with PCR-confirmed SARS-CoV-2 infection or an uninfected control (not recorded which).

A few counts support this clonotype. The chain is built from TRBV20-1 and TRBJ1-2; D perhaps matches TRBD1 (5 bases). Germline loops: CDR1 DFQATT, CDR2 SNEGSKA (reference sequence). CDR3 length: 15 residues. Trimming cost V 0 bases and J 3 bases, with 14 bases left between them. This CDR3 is CSARDFGGLDYGYTF. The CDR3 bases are TGCAGTGCTAGAGATTTTGGGGGTCTGGACTATGGCTACACCTTC.

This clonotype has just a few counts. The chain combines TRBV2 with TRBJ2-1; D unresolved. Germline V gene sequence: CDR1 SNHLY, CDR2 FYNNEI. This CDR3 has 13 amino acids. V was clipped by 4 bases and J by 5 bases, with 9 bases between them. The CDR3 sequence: CASSVGDNNEQFF. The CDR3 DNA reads TGTGCCAGCAGTGTAGGTGACAACAATGAGCAGTTCTTC.

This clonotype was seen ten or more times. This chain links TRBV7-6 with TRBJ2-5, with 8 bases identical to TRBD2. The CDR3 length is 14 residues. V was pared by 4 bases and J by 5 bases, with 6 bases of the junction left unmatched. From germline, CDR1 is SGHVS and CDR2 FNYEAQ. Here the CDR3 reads CASSSGLGSETQYF. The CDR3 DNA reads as TGTGCCAGCAGCTCGGGACTAGGGTCGGAGACCCAGTACTTC.

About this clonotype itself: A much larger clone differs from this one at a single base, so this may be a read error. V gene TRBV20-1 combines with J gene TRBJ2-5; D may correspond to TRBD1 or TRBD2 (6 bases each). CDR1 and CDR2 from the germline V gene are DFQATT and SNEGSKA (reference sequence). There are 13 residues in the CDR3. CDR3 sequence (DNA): TGCAGTGAAACCGGGGACACGGGAGAGACCCCGTACTTC. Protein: CSETGDTGETPYF.

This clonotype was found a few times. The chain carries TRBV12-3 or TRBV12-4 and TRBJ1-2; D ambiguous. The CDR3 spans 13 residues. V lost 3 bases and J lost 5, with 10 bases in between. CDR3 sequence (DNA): TGTGCCAGCAGTTTGGCCGGCCCATATGGCTACACCTTC. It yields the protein CASSLAGPYGYTF.

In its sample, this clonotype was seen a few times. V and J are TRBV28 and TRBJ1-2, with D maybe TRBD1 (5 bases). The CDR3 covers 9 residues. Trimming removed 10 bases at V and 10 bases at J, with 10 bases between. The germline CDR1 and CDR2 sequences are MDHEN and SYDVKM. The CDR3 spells CATGTVYTF. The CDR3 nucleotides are TGTGCCACGGGGACGGTCTACACCTTC.

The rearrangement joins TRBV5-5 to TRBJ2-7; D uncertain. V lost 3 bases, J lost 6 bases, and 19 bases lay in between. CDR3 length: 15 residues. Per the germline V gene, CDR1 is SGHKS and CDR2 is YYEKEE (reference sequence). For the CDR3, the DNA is TGTGCCAGCAGCTCTTCGGCGGCTGGACCTGGCGAGCAGTACTTC. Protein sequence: CASSSSAAGPGEQYF.

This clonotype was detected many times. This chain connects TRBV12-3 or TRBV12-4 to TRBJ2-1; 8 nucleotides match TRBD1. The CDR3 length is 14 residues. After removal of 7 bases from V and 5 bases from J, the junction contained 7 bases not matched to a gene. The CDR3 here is CASKDRVIHNEQFF. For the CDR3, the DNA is TGTGCCAGCAAGGACAGGGTGATACACAATGAGCAGTTCTTC.

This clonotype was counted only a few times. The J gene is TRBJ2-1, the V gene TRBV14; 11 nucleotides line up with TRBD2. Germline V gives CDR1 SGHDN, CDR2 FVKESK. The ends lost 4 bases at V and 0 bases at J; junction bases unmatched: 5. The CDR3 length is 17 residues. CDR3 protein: CASSPGLAESSYNEQFF. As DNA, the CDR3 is TGTGCCAGCAGCCCGGGACTAGCGGAAAGCTCCTACAATGAGCAGTTCTTC.

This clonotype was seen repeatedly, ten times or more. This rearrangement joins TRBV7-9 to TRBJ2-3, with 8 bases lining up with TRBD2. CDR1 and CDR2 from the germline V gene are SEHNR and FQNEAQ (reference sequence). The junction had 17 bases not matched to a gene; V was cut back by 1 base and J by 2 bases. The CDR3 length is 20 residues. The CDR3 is CASSLDPRSGMGGSTDTQYF. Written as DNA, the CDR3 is TGTGCCAGCAGCTTAGATCCCCGTAGCGGGATGGGGGGCTCCACAGATACGCAGTATTTT.

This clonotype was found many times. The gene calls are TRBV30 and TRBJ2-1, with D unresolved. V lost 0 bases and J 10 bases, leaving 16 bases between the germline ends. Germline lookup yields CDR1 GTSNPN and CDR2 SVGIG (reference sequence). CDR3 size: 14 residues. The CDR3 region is CAWSVRNLQKEQFF. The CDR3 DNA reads TGTGCCTGGAGTGTAAGAAATCTACAAAAGGAGCAGTTCTTC.

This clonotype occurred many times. The CDR3 region is CASSLSRAWANVLTF. The DNA for the CDR3 is TGTGCCAGCAGCTTGAGTAGGGCCTGGGCCAACGTCCTGACTTTC. This chain joins TRBV5-6 and TRBJ2-6, with D unclear. CDR1 and CDR2 from the germline V gene are SGHDT and YYEEEE. The V end was cut by 1 base, the J end by 5 bases, with 10 bases between. The CDR3 is 15 amino acids.

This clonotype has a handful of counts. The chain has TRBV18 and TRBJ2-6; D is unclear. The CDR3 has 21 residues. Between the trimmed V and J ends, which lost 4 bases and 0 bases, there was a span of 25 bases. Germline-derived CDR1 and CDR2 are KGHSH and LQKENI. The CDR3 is CASSLLSLGQTLNSGANVLTF. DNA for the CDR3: TGTGCCAGCTCACTCTTATCCCTCGGGCAGACTCTAAACTCTGGGGCCAACGTCCTGACTTTC.

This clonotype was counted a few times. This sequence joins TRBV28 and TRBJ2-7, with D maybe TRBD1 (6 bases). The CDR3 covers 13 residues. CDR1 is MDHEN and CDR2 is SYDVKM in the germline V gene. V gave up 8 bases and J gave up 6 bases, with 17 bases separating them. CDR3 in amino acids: CASRPGQFSEQYF. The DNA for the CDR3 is TGTGCCAGCCGGCCAGGACAGTTCAGCGAGCAGTACTTC.

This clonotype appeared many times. CDR3 sequence (DNA): TGTGCCAGCAGCCCCAGCGGCGGGCGCTCCTACGAGCAGTACTTC. This encodes CASSPSGGRSYEQYF. The chain uses TRBV5-4 and TRBJ2-7, with TRBD2 as a possible D gene (5 bases). V was cut by 4 bases and J by 0 bases, with 14 bases left in between. Germline V gene data show CDR1 as SGHNT and CDR2 as YYREEE (reference sequence). The CDR3 totals 15 residues. The whole variable domain, filled in from reference TRBV5-4 and TRBJ2-7, reads ETGVTQSPTHLIKTRGQQVTLRCSSQSGHNTVSWYQQALGQGPQFIFQYYREEENGRGNFPPRFSGLQFPNYSSELNVNALELDDSALYLCASSPSGGRSYEQYFGPGTRLTVT.

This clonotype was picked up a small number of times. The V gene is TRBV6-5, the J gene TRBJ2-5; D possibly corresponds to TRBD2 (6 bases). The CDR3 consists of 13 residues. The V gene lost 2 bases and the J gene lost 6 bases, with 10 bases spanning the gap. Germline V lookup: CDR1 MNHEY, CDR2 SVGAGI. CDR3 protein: CASSYLREQTQYF. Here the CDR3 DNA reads TGTGCCAGCAGTTACCTGCGGGAACAGACCCAGTACTTC.

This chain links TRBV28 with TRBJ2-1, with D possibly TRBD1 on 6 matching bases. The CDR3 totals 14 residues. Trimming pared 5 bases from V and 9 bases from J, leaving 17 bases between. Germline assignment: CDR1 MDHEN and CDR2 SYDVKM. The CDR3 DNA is TGTGCCAGCAGTACAGGGCGTCCTAGGGGTGAGCAGTTCTTC. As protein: CASSTGRPRGEQFF.

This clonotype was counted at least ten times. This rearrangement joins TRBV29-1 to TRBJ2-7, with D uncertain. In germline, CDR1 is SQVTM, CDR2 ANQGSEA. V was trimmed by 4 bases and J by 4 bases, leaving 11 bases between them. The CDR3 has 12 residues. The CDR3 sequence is CSVVSLGYEQYF. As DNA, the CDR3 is TGCAGCGTTGTTAGTCTGGGGTACGAGCAGTACTTC.